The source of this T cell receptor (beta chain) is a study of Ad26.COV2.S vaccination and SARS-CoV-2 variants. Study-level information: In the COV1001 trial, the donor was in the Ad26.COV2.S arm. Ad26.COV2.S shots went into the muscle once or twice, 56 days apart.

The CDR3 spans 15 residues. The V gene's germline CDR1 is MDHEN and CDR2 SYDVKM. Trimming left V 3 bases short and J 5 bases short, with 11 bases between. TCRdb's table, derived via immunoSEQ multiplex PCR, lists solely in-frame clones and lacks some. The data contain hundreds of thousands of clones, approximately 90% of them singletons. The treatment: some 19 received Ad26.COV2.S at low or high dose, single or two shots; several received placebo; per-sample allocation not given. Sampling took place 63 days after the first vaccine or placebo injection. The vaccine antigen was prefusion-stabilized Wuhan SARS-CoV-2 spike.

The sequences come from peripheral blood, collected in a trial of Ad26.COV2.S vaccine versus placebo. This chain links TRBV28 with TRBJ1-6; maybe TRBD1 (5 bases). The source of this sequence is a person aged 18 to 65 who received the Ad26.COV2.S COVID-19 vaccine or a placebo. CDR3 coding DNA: TGTGCCAGCAGTTTGGGGGGAAGTCATAATTCACCCCTCCACTTT. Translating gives CASSLGGSHNSPLHF. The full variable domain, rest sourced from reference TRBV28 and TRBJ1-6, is DVKVTQSSRYLVKRTGEKVFLECVQDMDHENMFWYRQDPGLGLRLIYFSYDVKMKEKGDIPEGYSVSREKKERFSLILESASTNQTSMYLCASSLGGSHNSPLHFGNGTRLTVT.